Below are 17 T cell receptor beta chains sequenced from a single sample in a study of blood T cells in healthy people across ages. Sample-barcoded 5' priming and a J-beta primer mix drove a second PCR of 7 to 11 cycles. TCRdb re-derived calls from the 5' RACE reads in MiXCR, one entry per CDR3 protein. Of 590,000 or so distinct CDR3 sequences detected, roughly 30% appear once; the ten largest clones hold about 15%. Sequencing used blood. These receptors were obtained from a woman older than 75 in good health.

This clonotype was counted between two and nine times. The chain carries TRBV5-6 and TRBJ1-1, with D possibly being TRBD1 (5 bases). The V gene lost 4 bases and the J gene lost 4 bases, with 14 bases spanning the gap. This CDR3 has 14 residues. Germline V gene sequence: CDR1 SGHDT, CDR2 YYEEEE. CDR3 sequence reads: CASSPIAGGTEAFF. The CDR3 nucleotides are TGTGCCAGCAGCCCTATTGCGGGGGGCACTGAAGCTTTCTTT.

This clonotype has a handful of counts. A much larger clonotype is one base distant, so this may be a read error. The chain uses TRBV30 and TRBJ2-5; the match to TRBD2 covers 10 bases. CDR3 size: 14 residues. Germline loops: CDR1 GTSNPN, CDR2 SVGIG (reference sequence). Trimming removed 3 bases from V and 4 bases from J; junction bases left unmatched: 5. This chain's CDR3 is CAWRPAGGAETQYF. In nucleotides, the CDR3 is TGTGCCTGGAGACCAGCGGGGGGGGCAGAGACCCAGTACTTC.

This clonotype was recorded at least ten times. The CDR3 reads CSVEGSRQGNTDTQYF. In DNA form, the CDR3 reads TGCAGCGTTGAAGGCAGCCGACAGGGAAACACAGATACGCAGTATTTT. This chain links TRBV29-1 with TRBJ2-3; 7 nucleotides line up with TRBD1. In germline, CDR1 is SQVTM, CDR2 ANQGSEA. The length of the CDR3 is 16 residues. J was trimmed by 2 bases and V by 1 base; bases with no gene match: 9.

About this clonotype itself: One end of the junction varies from germline; a read error may be responsible. The V gene is TRBV15, the J gene TRBJ1-6; D might be TRBD1 (6 bases). CDR3 length: 16 residues. From germline, CDR1 is LNHNV and CDR2 YYDKDF (reference sequence). The CDR3 loop is CVTSRLQGIVRSPLHF. The CDR3 DNA is TGTGTCACCAGCAGGTTACAGGGAATCGTTCGATCACCCCTCCACTTT.

This clonotype was counted a few times. The V and J genes are TRBV6-6 and TRBJ1-4; possible D gene TRBD1, 6 bases. The germline CDR1 and CDR2 sequences are MNHNY and SVGAGI (reference sequence). Trimming removed 10 bases from V and 8 bases from J, with 17 bases in between. The CDR3 consists of 13 residues. The CDR3 loop is CATLGGYLEKLFF. The CDR3 DNA sequence: TGTGCCACCCTAGGGGGGTATTTGGAAAAACTGTTTTTT.

This clonotype has a count of ten or more. V is TRBV5-1 and J is TRBJ2-6; 9 nucleotides line up with TRBD1. The trim removed 3 bases at V and 2 bases at J, leaving 3 bases unmatched. CDR1 and CDR2 from the germline V gene are SGHRS and YFSETQ. This CDR3 is 16 amino acids long. CDR3 nucleotides: TGCGCCAGCAGCTGGGGGGACAGGGCTGGGGCCAACGTCCTGACTTTC. Its protein product is CASSWGDRAGANVLTF.

In regard to this clonotype: A read error may account for a junction end that differs from germline. The chain carries TRBV15 and TRBJ2-7; tentative D call: TRBD1 (5 bases). Germline CDR1 is LNHNV and CDR2 is YYDKDF (reference sequence). The CDR3 totals 15 residues. CDR3 coding DNA: TGTGCCATCAGCAGAGATTGCAGGGCCTCCTACGAGCAGTACTTC. Protein sequence: CAISRDCRASYEQYF. Full variable domain (outside the CDR3, taken from reference TRBV15 and TRBJ2-7): DAMVIQNPRYQVTQFGKPVTLSCSQTLNHNVMYWYQQKSSQAPKLLFHYYDKDFNNEADTPDNFQSRRPNTSFCFLDIRSPGLGDTAMYLCAISRDCRASYEQYFGPGTRLTVT.

Of note for this clonotype: One end of the junction varies from germline; a read error may be responsible. The rearrangement uses TRBV7-2 and TRBJ1-6, with no clear D. The CDR3 totals 19 residues. The V gene's germline CDR1 is SGHTA and CDR2 FQGNSA. CDR3: CASSLAAPRKTYPSPPLYF. In nucleotides, the CDR3 is TGTGCCAGCAGCTTAGCGGCCCCGAGAAAGACGTACCCCAGTCCACCCCTCTACTTT.

CDR3 region: CASTKDRGELNYGYTF. CDR3 in DNA: TGTGCCAGCACGAAGGACAGGGGGGAACTCAACTATGGCTACACCTTC. This chain connects TRBV28 to TRBJ1-2; 10 bases are a match to TRBD1. Losses at the gene ends were 7 bases for V and 2 bases for J; bases not matched to a gene: 10. CDR1 and CDR2 (germline): MDHEN, SYDVKM. CDR3 length: 16 amino acids.

This clonotype was recorded many times. The chain is built from TRBV4-3 and TRBJ1-4; 7 positions match TRBD1. Germline-derived CDR1 and CDR2 are LGHNA and YSLEER. The CDR3 runs to 16 residues. J gave up 0 bases and V 1 base, and 2 bases lay outside the gene matches. The CDR3 reads CASSQVGTATNEKLFF. CDR3 bases: TGCGCCAGCAGCCAAGTTGGGACAGCAACTAATGAAAAACTGTTTTTT.

This clonotype has ten or more counts. The J gene is TRBJ1-2, the V gene TRBV20-1; 8 bases are shared with TRBD1. This CDR3 is built from 12 residues. Germline V gene lookup returns CDR1 DFQATT and CDR2 SNEGSKA (reference sequence). The CDR3 bases are TGCAGCGATAGAGACAGGGGCGTGGGCTACACCTTC. Its translation is CSDRDRGVGYTF.

The chain is built from TRBV12-3 or TRBV12-4 and TRBJ2-3; D is undetermined. The CDR3 spans 13 residues. The ends were cut back, 7 bases at V and 4 bases at J, with 12 bases in the middle. The CDR3 nucleotides read TGTGCCAGCAACCTCCTAGGAGCAGATACGCAGTATTTT. It specifies CASNLLGADTQYF.

As to this clonotype: Since a much larger clone is just one base distant, this may be a read error. The chain has TRBV6-6 and TRBJ2-1; 10 nucleotides agree with TRBD2. This CDR3 has 14 amino acids. Per the germline V gene, CDR1 is MNHNY and CDR2 is SVGAGI (reference sequence). The CDR3 protein is CASSYSGGAGEQCF. DNA for the CDR3: TGTGCCAGCAGTTACAGCGGGGGGGCCGGTGAGCAGTGCTTC.

This clonotype was counted at least ten times. This chain links TRBV3-1 with TRBJ1-6, with D hard to call. Germline-derived CDR1 and CDR2 are LGHDT and YNNKEL (reference sequence). V lost 1 base, J lost 8 bases, and 12 bases lay in between. The CDR3 is made up of 15 amino acids. The CDR3 nucleotides are TGTGCCAGCAGCCAAGGACCGACTCGTGATTCACCCCTCCACTTT. It yields the protein CASSQGPTRDSPLHF.

This clonotype was recorded at least ten times. This chain connects TRBV9 to TRBJ1-4, with TRBD1 identical over 9 bases. Germline V gene sequence: CDR1 SGDLS, CDR2 YYNGEE. The CDR3 runs 13 residues. V lost 3 bases and J lost 8; bases outside the gene matches: 2. The chain's CDR3 is CASSGGQGEKLFF. CDR3 DNA: TGTGCCAGCAGCGGAGGACAGGGGGAAAAACTGTTTTTT.

Ten or more counts support this clonotype. This chain connects TRBV5-6 to TRBJ2-5; D gene unclear. The CDR3 is made up of 12 amino acids. CDR1 SGHDT and CDR2 YYEEEE come from the germline V gene. Trimming cost V 4 bases and J 6 bases, with 10 bases left between them. The CDR3 DNA sequence: TGTGCCAGCAGCAACTGGGGAAAGACCCAGTACTTC. Protein: CASSNWGKTQYF.

On this clonotype itself: This clone may be a read error of a much larger clone one base away. The gene calls are TRBV20-1 and TRBJ2-7, with D tentatively TRBD1 (5 bases). The CDR3 contains 12 residues. Germline CDR1 DFQATT, CDR2 SNEGSKA (reference sequence). The CDR3 reads CRASRTPYEQYF. In nucleotides, the CDR3 is TGCAGGGCTAGTCGGACACCCTACGAGCAGTACTTC.